A single sample is the source of the 7 T cell receptor beta chains below, sequenced in a study of shared clonotypes between healthy human individuals. Sequenced by immunoSEQ multiplex PCR; TCRdb stores in-frame clones only, minus some. The sample records millions of clones, approximately 93% being singletons. Sequencing used naive CD4+ T cells from PBMCs. Described subset: CD45RA+ positively selected. These receptors were collected from a young man in good health. Some clones in this sample may be carry-over from other donors' samples.

Only one count was recorded for this clone. This rearrangement joins TRBV28 to TRBJ1-1; D gene uncertain. Germline values: CDR1 MDHEN, CDR2 SYDVKM. The CDR3 length is 11 residues. V was cut by 5 bases and J by 9 bases, with 10 bases left in between. Here the CDR3 DNA reads TGTGCCAGCAGTATCTCAAGAAAAGCTTTCTTT. Protein product: CASSISRKAFF.

The V call is TRBV6-9, the J call TRBJ1-2; possible D gene TRBD1, 5 bases. Germline V gives CDR1 MNHGY, CDR2 SVAAGI. This CDR3 is 18 amino acids long. Trimming shortened V by 3 bases and J by 4 bases, and 24 bases separated the two germline ends. The CDR3 nucleotides read TGTGCCAGCAGTTACTACAGGATTAGGAGGGGCAAAGCCTATGGCTACACCTTC. This translates into CASSYYRIRRGKAYGYTF.

This chain connects TRBV5-4 to TRBJ2-3; D perhaps matches TRBD1 (6 bases). Per germline, CDR1 SGHNT and CDR2 YYREEE (reference sequence). Between the trimmed V and J ends, which lost 3 bases and 2 bases, there was a span of 13 bases. The CDR3 consists of 15 residues. The CDR3 DNA reads TGTGCCAGCAGCTCCGGACAGACCGTCACAGATACGCAGTATTTT. Encoded protein: CASSSGQTVTDTQYF.

The DNA for the CDR3 is TGTGCCAGCAGTTTCCCGAGCTCCTATAATTCACCCCTCCACTTT. Amino acids: CASSFPSSYNSPLHF. The V and J genes are TRBV28 and TRBJ1-6; D is unclear. V lost 3 bases, J lost 0 bases, and 6 bases lay in between. CDR3 length: 15 residues. CDR1 is MDHEN and CDR2 is SYDVKM in the germline V gene. The full variable domain, completed using reference TRBV28 and TRBJ1-6, is DVKVTQSSRYLVKRTGEKVFLECVQDMDHENMFWYRQDPGLGLRLIYFSYDVKMKEKGDIPEGYSVSREKKERFSLILESASTNQTSMYLCASSFPSSYNSPLHFGNGTRLTVT.

This chain uses TRBV19 with TRBJ2-3; D perhaps matches TRBD2 (5 bases). V lost 6 bases and J 7 bases, leaving 11 bases between the germline ends. Germline V gene sequence: CDR1 LNHDA, CDR2 SQIVND (reference sequence). CDR3 length: 12 amino acids. As DNA, the CDR3 is TGTGCCAGTAGCTCCGGGATAAATACGCAGTATTTT. Residues: CASSSGINTQYF. The full variable domain, rest sourced from reference TRBV19 and TRBJ2-3, is DGGITQSPKYLFRKEGQNVTLSCEQNLNHDAMYWYRQDPGQGLRLIYYSQIVNDFQKGDIAEGYSVSREKKESFPLTVTSAQKNPTAFYLCASSSGINTQYFGPGTRLTVL.

The rearrangement joins TRBV18 to TRBJ2-1; a weak D match, TRBD1 (5 bases). V was cut by 4 bases and J by 4 bases, with 11 bases left in between. Germline CDR1 reads KGHSH; CDR2 reads LQKENI. The CDR3 covers 14 residues. The CDR3: CASSQPTEYNEQFF. CDR3 DNA sequence: TGTGCCAGCTCACAACCGACAGAATACAATGAGCAGTTCTTC. Together with reference TRBV18 and TRBJ2-1, the CDR3 gives the full variable domain: NAGVMQNPRHLVRRRGQEARLRCSPMKGHSHVYWYRQLPEEGLKFMVYLQKENIIDESGMPKERFSAEFPKEGPSILRIQQVVRGDSAAYFCASSQPTEYNEQFFGPGTRLTVL.

The rearrangement uses TRBV5-3 and TRBJ2-7; either TRBD1 or TRBD2 may fit D (5 bases each). TRBV5-3 is sorted into the ORF group, with uncertain function. V lost 7 bases, J lost 6 bases, and 8 bases lay in between. This CDR3 has 10 amino acids. For the CDR3, the DNA is TGTGCCAGATATGGGGGCGAGCAGTACTTC. It translates to CARYGGEQYF.